The 13 T cell receptor beta chains presented below share a single source sample, sequenced in a study of T cells in Graves' hyperthyroidism and ophthalmopathy. Template material for amplifying TCR beta CDR3 regions consisted of RNA transcripts. During a first-round RT-PCR of the TCR CDR3, the HTBI primer set was used. Via MiXCR, TCRdb re-called the multiplex PCR reads, giving one row per CDR3 protein. Of approximately 400,000 distinct CDR3 sequences in the sample, about 13% are singletons; the top ten hold roughly 20%. Sequenced input: blood. Receptors were obtained from a young man with Graves' hyperthyroidism that later progressed to Graves' ophthalmopathy.

This clonotype was counted only a few times. The chain is built from TRBV12-3 or TRBV12-4 and TRBJ2-7; D is unclear. Trimming shortened V by 2 bases and J by 4 bases, and 6 bases separated the two germline ends. This CDR3 spans 12 amino acids. The DNA of the CDR3 is TGTGCCAGCAGTTTAACGAATTACGAGCAGTACTTC. It yields the protein CASSLTNYEQYF.

This clonotype came up many times. The genes are TRBV5-1 and TRBJ1-1; a possible D gene is TRBD1 (6 bases). Germline V CDR1 and CDR2: SGHRS, YFSETQ. This CDR3 spans 17 amino acids. V was clipped by 4 bases and J by 1 base, with 20 bases between them. For the CDR3, the DNA is TGCGCCAGCAGCCCTACCTCGACCTTGACAGGGAACACTGAAGCTTTCTTT. It yields the protein CASSPTSTLTGNTEAFF.

This clonotype occurred many times. V usage is TRBV7-8 and J usage is TRBJ2-3; no definite D call. The germline V and J ends were trimmed by 5 bases and 8 bases, with 8 bases remaining between them. Germline V lookup: CDR1 SGHVS, CDR2 FQNEAQ. The CDR3 extends over 11 amino acids. The CDR3 nucleotides read TGTGCCAGCAGCCCCGGATCTACGCAGTATTTT. Translated, it gives CASSPGSTQYF.

This clonotype showed up just a few times. The chain is built from TRBV27 and TRBJ1-5, with no clear D. The V gene's germline CDR1 is MNHEY and CDR2 SMNVEV (reference sequence). This CDR3 comprises 15 residues. V lost 2 bases to trimming and J lost 0 bases, with 8 bases between them. CDR3 DNA: TGTGCCAGCAGTTTAGGTCTTTATAGCAATCAGCCCCAGCATTTT. Amino acids: CASSLGLYSNQPQHF.

This clonotype was recorded many times. This chain uses TRBV11-2 with TRBJ1-1; D is uncertain. The CDR3 is 16 residues long. V shed 5 bases and J shed 0 bases, with 16 bases lying between them. Per germline, CDR1 SGHAT and CDR2 FQNNGV. CDR3 nucleotides: TGTGCCAGCAGCCGACATCGCGGGCCCATGAACACTGAAGCTTTCTTT. It codes for CASSRHRGPMNTEAFF.

This clonotype has a handful of counts. The chain is built from TRBV12-5 and TRBJ1-2, with 9 nucleotides matching TRBD1. This CDR3 is 21 amino acids long. V shed 0 bases, J shed 4 bases, and the junction held 21 bases outside the gene matches. The germline gives CDR1 LGHNT, CDR2 FRNRAP. CDR3 DNA sequence: TGTGCTAGTGGTTTGGTAATCTCGAGGCATTCCGACAGGGGGGCTGGCTATGGCTACACCTTC. Protein product: CASGLVISRHSDRGAGYGYTF.

The chain joins TRBV3-1 to TRBJ2-7; 7 bases match TRBD2. This CDR3 spans 15 amino acids. Germline CDR1 reads LGHDT; CDR2 reads YNNKEL (reference sequence). Trimming took 1 base from V and 4 from J; bases not matched to a gene: 7. CDR3 sequence reads: CASSQALAEVYEQYF. In nucleotides, the CDR3 is TGTGCCAGCAGCCAAGCTCTAGCGGAGGTGTACGAGCAGTACTTC.

This clonotype was detected a few times. The chain joins TRBV10-3 to TRBJ1-6; 8 bases agree with TRBD1. The CDR3 extends over 14 amino acids. Germline lookup yields CDR1 ENHRY and CDR2 SYGVKD. Trimming at V came to 5 bases and at J to 6 bases, leaving 3 bases not matched to a gene. As DNA, the CDR3 is TGTGCCATCAGTCGGGACAGGAGTAATTCACCCCTCCACTTT. Amino acid sequence: CAISRDRSNSPLHF.

Many counts were recorded for this clonotype. The V call is TRBV20-1, the J call TRBJ2-1; 13 positions match TRBD2. The CDR3 has 16 residues. J lost 0 bases, V lost 6 bases, and 5 bases had no gene match. The germline CDR1 and CDR2 sequences are DFQATT and SNEGSKA (reference sequence). The CDR3 DNA reads TGCAGTGCCAGAACTAGCGGGGGGGGCTCCTACAATGAGCAGTTCTTC. It yields the protein CSARTSGGGSYNEQFF.

The sample holds a few counts of this clonotype. This chain connects TRBV4-1 to TRBJ2-2; D gene ambiguous. Germline lookup yields CDR1 MGHRA and CDR2 YSYEKL. V was shortened by 1 base and J by 0 bases, with 9 bases between the two germline ends. The CDR3 loop spans 16 amino acids. Written as DNA, the CDR3 is TGCGCCAGCAGCCAAGTAGTCCTAGCGAACACCGGGGAGCTGTTTTTT. It specifies CASSQVVLANTGELFF.

There are a few counts of this clonotype. Here the CDR3 DNA reads TGCGCCAGCAGCCAAGATTACGATAATAGCAATCAGCCCCAGCATTTT. It codes for CASSQDYDNSNQPQHF. The V gene is TRBV4-1, the J gene TRBJ1-5, with D uncertain. Germline V gene sequence: CDR1 MGHRA, CDR2 YSYEKL. V gave up 0 bases and J gave up 0 bases, with 9 bases separating them. The CDR3 extends over 16 amino acids.

The table lists this clonotype with many counts. The genes are TRBV5-4 and TRBJ2-1; D uncertain. Germline assignment: CDR1 SGHNT and CDR2 YYREEE (reference sequence). This CDR3 comprises 13 residues. Trimming stripped 4 bases from V and 10 bases from J, with 15 bases between. CDR3 sequence: CASSRDPAYEQFF. Written as DNA, the CDR3 is TGTGCCAGCAGCCGCGACCCAGCCTACGAGCAGTTCTTC.

The chain couples TRBV5-1 to TRBJ2-1; TRBD1 matches at 7 bases. The CDR3 contains 16 residues. The germline V gene has CDR1 SGHRS and CDR2 YFSETQ. V shed 0 bases and J 4 bases; nucleotides not matched to a gene: 7. The CDR3 here is CASSLGNRGRYNEQFF. The CDR3 bases are TGCGCCAGCAGCTTGGGGAACAGGGGCCGGTACAATGAGCAGTTCTTC. The full variable domain, with the rest looked up from reference TRBV5-1 and TRBJ2-1, is KAGVTQTPRYLIKTRGQQVTLSCSPISGHRSVSWYQQTPGQGLQFLFEYFSETQRNKGNFPGRFSGRQFSNSRSEMNVSTLELGDSALYLCASSLGNRGRYNEQFFGPGTRLTVL.